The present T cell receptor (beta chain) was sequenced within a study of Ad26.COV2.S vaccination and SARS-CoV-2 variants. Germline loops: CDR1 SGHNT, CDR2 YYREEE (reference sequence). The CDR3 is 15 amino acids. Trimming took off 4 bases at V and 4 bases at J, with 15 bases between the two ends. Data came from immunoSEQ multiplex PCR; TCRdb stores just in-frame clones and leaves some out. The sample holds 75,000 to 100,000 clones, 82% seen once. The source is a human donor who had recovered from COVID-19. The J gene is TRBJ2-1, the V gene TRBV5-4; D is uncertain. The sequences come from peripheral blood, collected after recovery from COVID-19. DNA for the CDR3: TGTGCCAGCAGCCCCTCGCCGGGCCTGTACAATGAGCAGTTCTTC. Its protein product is CASSPSPGLYNEQFF.